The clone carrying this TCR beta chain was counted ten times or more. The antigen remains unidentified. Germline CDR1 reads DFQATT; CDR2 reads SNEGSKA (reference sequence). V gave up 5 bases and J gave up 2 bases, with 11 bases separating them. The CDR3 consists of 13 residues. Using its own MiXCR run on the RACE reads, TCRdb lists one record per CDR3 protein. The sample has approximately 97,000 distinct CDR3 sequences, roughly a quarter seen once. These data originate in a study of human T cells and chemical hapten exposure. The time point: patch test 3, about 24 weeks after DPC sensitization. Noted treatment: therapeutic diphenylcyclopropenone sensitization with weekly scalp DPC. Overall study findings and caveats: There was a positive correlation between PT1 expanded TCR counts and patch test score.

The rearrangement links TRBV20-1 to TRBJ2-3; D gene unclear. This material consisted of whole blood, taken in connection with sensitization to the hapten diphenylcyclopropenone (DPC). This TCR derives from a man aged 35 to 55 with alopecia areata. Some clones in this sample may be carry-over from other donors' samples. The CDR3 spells CSALKQYTDTQYF. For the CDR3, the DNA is TGCAGTGCTCTTAAGCAATACACAGATACGCAGTATTTT.